These T cell receptor beta chains were read from a single sample in a study of blood T cell repertoires in COVID-19. Here immunoSEQ multiplex PCR was the method, and the copy in TCRdb shows in-frame clones only, minus some. The sample includes some 130,000 clones, about 70% seen only once; the top ten take approximately 2%. Sequencing was performed on peripheral blood. The receptor set was obtained from a woman aged 65 to 85 with acute or convalescent COVID-19. CDR3s include the opening cysteine and the closing phenylalanine or tryptophan. The order of the fields is CDR3 protein, CDR3 DNA, clone size, J gene, V gene, D gene. A D gene is named only where the DNA matches it firmly. Where a row states a size, it is once, few, many or the class of an expanded clone; other rows omit it.

CASSRQGPSYEQYF TGTGCCAGCAGTCGACAGGGGCCCTCCTACGAGCAGTACTTC - TRBJ2-7 TRBV6-5 TRBD1
CAWSAGTGIHEQYF TGTGCCTGGAGTGCCGGGACAGGGATCCACGAGCAGTACTTC - TRBJ2-7 TRBV30 TRBD1
CASSLDGGRETQYF TGTGCCAGCAGCTTAGACGGGGGGAGAGAGACCCAGTACTTC - TRBJ2-5 TRBV7-2 TRBD2
CASSLEGLGGDEQFF TGTGCCAGCAGCTTAGAGGGACTAGGTGGCGATGAGCAGTTCTTC - TRBJ2-1 TRBV11-2 TRBD2
CASSKIARGDEQYF TGTGCCAGCTCAAAAATAGCCAGGGGAGATGAGCAGTACTTC - TRBJ2-7 TRBV18 -
CASSIAGGAYEQYF TGTGCCAGCAGCATCGCGGGGGGGGCCTACGAGCAGTACTTC - TRBJ2-7 TRBV11-2 TRBD2
CASSEAVHQPQHF TGTGCCAGCAGTGAGGCGGTCCATCAGCCCCAGCATTTT - TRBJ1-5 TRBV2 -
CASSLSRSSGPRSTDTQYF TGTGCCAGCAGCTTGAGTAGAAGTAGCGGTCCCCGCAGCACAGATACGCAGTATTTT few TRBJ2-3 TRBV5-4 -
CASSSILNSPLHF TGTGCCAGCAGCTCCATACTAAATTCACCCCTCCACTTT - TRBJ1-6 TRBV11-2 -
CASSLGVQANEKLFF TGCGCCAGCAGCTTGGGCGTACAGGCAAATGAAAAACTGTTTTTT - TRBJ1-4 TRBV5-1 -
CASSGGRAEAFF TGTGCCAGTAGTGGTGGGCGGGCTGAAGCTTTCTTT - TRBJ1-1 TRBV19 -
CASSPRQGQETQYF TGCGCCAGCAGCCCACGACAGGGGCAAGAGACCCAGTACTTC - TRBJ2-5 TRBV4-1 TRBD1
CASSPPGTGGYTF TGTGCCAGCAGTCCCCCCGGGACAGGGGGCTACACCTTC - TRBJ1-2 TRBV6-5 TRBD1
CASSQEVASYGYTF TGCGCCAGCAGCCAAGAGGTGGCCAGCTATGGCTACACCTTC - TRBJ1-2 TRBV4-3 -
CASSYSLAGVTDTQYF TGTGCCAGCAGTTACTCACTAGCGGGAGTCACAGATACGCAGTATTTT - TRBJ2-3 TRBV6-2/TRBV6-3 TRBD2
CASSPTGTYEQYF TGTGCCAGCTCACCAACAGGGACGTACGAGCAGTACTTC - TRBJ2-7 TRBV18 -
CASSLAVGGTGELFF TGTGCCAGCAGCTTAGCTGTTGGCGGCACCGGGGAGCTGTTTTTT few TRBJ2-2 TRBV7-8 -
CASSQGQLNTEAFF TGCGCCAGCAGCCAAGGGCAGTTGAACACTGAAGCTTTCTTT - TRBJ1-1 TRBV4-1 -
CSVLRSGAIYNEQFF TGCAGCGTCCTCCGTAGCGGGGCAATCTACAATGAGCAGTTCTTC - TRBJ2-1 TRBV29-1 TRBD2
CASRAGQTFYGYTF TGTGCCAGCAGAGCCGGACAAACTTTCTATGGCTACACCTTC once TRBJ1-2 TRBV28 -
CASSGTSGQETQYF TGTGCCAGCAGCGGGACTAGCGGCCAAGAGACCCAGTACTTC few TRBJ2-5 TRBV5-4 TRBD2
CASSGTLGGAGELFF TGCGCCAGCAGCGGCACCCTCGGGGGGGCCGGGGAGCTGTTTTTT few TRBJ2-2 TRBV5-1 TRBD2
CASSLTQGAPGNSPLHF TGTGCCAGCAGCTTGACCCAGGGGGCGCCGGGTAATTCACCCCTCCACTTT - TRBJ1-6 TRBV7-9 TRBD1
CASSLAGLAGGSTDTQYF TGCGCCAGCAGCTTGGCCGGACTAGCGGGGGGAAGCACAGATACGCAGTATTTT - TRBJ2-3 TRBV5-1 TRBD2
CASSQRPGSQRGRETQYF TGTGCCAGCTCTCAACGGCCTGGATCTCAGCGGGGGAGGGAGACCCAGTACTTC - TRBJ2-5 TRBV18 TRBD2
CASSIEGVNTEAFF TGTGCCAGTAGTATAGAGGGCGTGAACACTGAAGCTTTCTTT - TRBJ1-1 TRBV19 -
CSASGPSLLETQYF TGCAGTGCTAGTGGGCCTAGCCTGCTAGAGACCCAGTACTTC - TRBJ2-5 TRBV20-1 -
CSVDAVNTEAFF TGCAGCGTAGATGCAGTAAACACTGAAGCTTTCTTT - TRBJ1-1 TRBV29-1 -
CASSAGATLYSNQPQHF TGTGCCAGCAGCGCAGGGGCGACCCTTTATAGCAATCAGCCCCAGCATTTT - TRBJ1-5 TRBV11-3 -
CASSLRGGAAQPQHF TGTGCCAGCAGTCTCCGGGGGGGCGCCGCTCAGCCCCAGCATTTT medium-sized TRBJ1-5 TRBV6-5 -
CASSQTGQETQYF TGTGCCAGTAGTCAGACAGGACAAGAGACCCAGTACTTC - TRBJ2-5 TRBV19 -
CASSQEDWERDEQYF TGTGCCAGCAGCCAAGAGGACTGGGAGAGGGACGAGCAGTACTTC - TRBJ2-7 TRBV14 -
CASSLEGAGANVLTF TGTGCCAGCAGTTTAGAGGGGGCCGGGGCCAACGTCCTGACTTTC many TRBJ2-6 TRBV28 TRBD1
CATLGGEKLFF TGTGCCACCCTGGGGGGTGAAAAACTGTTTTTT - TRBJ1-4 TRBV6-6 -
CASSQGSLAGGRFQFF TGTGCCAGCAGCCAAGGCTCACTAGCGGGAGGGCGTTTCCAGTTCTTC - TRBJ2-1 TRBV3-1/TRBV3-2 TRBD2
CASSEPTRGGELFF TGCGCCAGCAGTGAACCAACGAGGGGGGGGGAGCTGTTTTTT - TRBJ2-2 TRBV10-2 -
CASSIGLAGENEQFF TGTGCCAGTAGTATCGGACTAGCGGGGGAAAATGAGCAGTTCTTC - TRBJ2-1 TRBV19 TRBD2
CASSGDRKETQYF TGCGCCAGCAGTGGAGACAGAAAAGAGACCCAGTACTTC - TRBJ2-5 TRBV10-1 -
CASSRDIANTEAFF TGTGCCAGCAGCCGGGACATCGCGAACACTGAAGCTTTCTTT - TRBJ1-1 TRBV14 -
CASSPRGLAGYNEQFF TGTGCCAGCAGCCCCCGTGGACTAGCGGGGTACAATGAGCAGTTCTTC - TRBJ2-1 TRBV7-9 TRBD2
CASSMYGTGSPGPQHF TGTGCCAGCAGCATGTACGGGACAGGTTCCCCGGGGCCCCAGCATTTT - TRBJ1-5 TRBV21-1 -
CASSLRPTGWGTEAFF TGTGCCAGCAGCTTGCGCCCGACAGGGTGGGGCACTGAAGCTTTCTTT - TRBJ1-1 TRBV5-8 TRBD1
CASSYSAGVEYEQYF TGTGCCAGCAGTTACTCGGCAGGGGTCGAGTACGAGCAGTACTTC - TRBJ2-7 TRBV6-5 -
CASSALGLAGGNTDTQYF TGCGCCAGCAGTGCGTTGGGACTAGCGGGGGGGAACACAGATACGCAGTATTTT - TRBJ2-3 TRBV10-1 TRBD2
CATSTGTLGEKLFF TGTGCCACCAGCACCGGGACACTTGGTGAAAAACTGTTTTTT - TRBJ1-4 TRBV24-1 -
CASSPDRHNEQFF TGTGCCAGCAGCCCGGACAGGCATAATGAGCAGTTCTTC - TRBJ2-1 TRBV5-4 TRBD1
CASSPRTRNRNNEQFF TGTGCCAGCTCACCAAGGACTAGGAACCGAAACAATGAGCAGTTCTTC - TRBJ2-1 TRBV18 TRBD2
CASSRPGTGYEQYF TGTGCCAGCAGTCGTCCCGGGACAGGCTACGAGCAGTACTTC - TRBJ2-7 TRBV6-5 TRBD1
CASSLQDTYEQYF TGTGCCAGCAGTTTACAGGATACCTACGAGCAGTACTTC few TRBJ2-7 TRBV6-5 -
CASSAQTGLAGASYNEQFF TGTGCCAGCAGTGCTCAAACCGGACTAGCGGGGGCCTCCTACAATGAGCAGTTCTTC - TRBJ2-1 TRBV6-1 TRBD2
CASMGSGSVTGELFF TGTGCCAGCATGGGTAGCGGGAGTGTTACCGGGGAGCTGTTTTTT - TRBJ2-2 TRBV6-5 TRBD2
CASSFAGGRMNTEAFF TGTGCCAGCAGCTTCGCGGGGGGCAGAATGAACACTGAAGCTTTCTTT - TRBJ1-1 TRBV7-9 -
CASSPSYRGKVYEQYF TGTGCCAGCAGCCCGAGCTATAGAGGGAAGGTCTACGAGCAGTACTTC once TRBJ2-7 TRBV7-6 -
CAIRDRANTEAFF TGTGCCATCAGGGACAGGGCCAACACTGAAGCTTTCTTT - TRBJ1-1 TRBV10-3 TRBD1
CASRQGEEKLFF TGTGCCAGCAGACAGGGGGAAGAAAAACTGTTTTTT - TRBJ1-4 TRBV6-5 TRBD1